These 21 T cell receptor beta chains came from one sample sequenced in a study of T cell repertoires in cytomegalovirus infection. What these receptors recognize is not known. TCRdb reprocessed the reads via MiXCR and lists one record per CDR3 protein. Seen here are around 430,000 distinct CDR3 sequences, more than 40% observed once, and the top ten hold approximately 40%. Specimen: cultured PBMCs, collected from culture after CMV antigen stimulation. The receptor set was obtained from a human donor in good health (CMV status not recorded). Some clones in this sample may be carry-over from other donors' samples.

V and J are TRBV19 and TRBJ1-5; D remains unclear. Trimming took off 3 bases at V and 9 bases at J, with 15 bases between the two ends. Germline V gene data show CDR1 as LNHDA and CDR2 as SQIVND (reference sequence). CDR3 length: 14 amino acids. The CDR3 here is CASSILAGSGPQHF. The CDR3 DNA reads as TGTGCCAGTAGTATTCTGGCCGGGTCAGGGCCCCAGCATTTT.

The chain combines TRBV5-1 with TRBJ2-2; D not certain. V lost 0 bases and J lost 4, with 7 bases in between. The CDR3 is 14 residues long. In germline, CDR1 is SGHRS, CDR2 YFSETQ. CDR3 amino acids: CASSLEGSTGELFF. The CDR3 nucleotides are TGCGCCAGCAGCTTGGAAGGTAGCACCGGGGAGCTGTTTTTT.

This clonotype was recorded at least ten times. The CDR3 here is CASSGPWAVSYNEQFF. DNA of the CDR3: TGTGCCAGCAGCGGGCCTTGGGCGGTATCCTACAATGAGCAGTTCTTC. V is TRBV11-3 and J is TRBJ2-1; D gene unclear. V was pared by 5 bases and J by 1 base, with 15 bases between. CDR1 is SGHNT, CDR2 YENEEA, per germline. The CDR3 extends over 16 amino acids.

The chain is built from TRBV19 and TRBJ1-2; no definite D call. The V end lost 3 bases, the J end lost 13 bases, and 12 bases lay between the germline ends. The CDR3 has 11 residues. CDR1 is LNHDA and CDR2 is SQIVND in the germline V gene (reference sequence). CDR3 sequence: CASSIDRALTF. Written as DNA, the CDR3 is TGTGCCAGTAGTATCGACCGGGCCCTCACCTTC.

In this sample, this clonotype turned up a few times. The V gene is TRBV27, the J gene TRBJ1-3; D is unclear. Trimming removed 4 bases at V and 3 bases at J, with 19 bases between. Germline values: CDR1 MNHEY, CDR2 SMNVEV (reference sequence). The CDR3 runs to 17 residues. Here the CDR3 DNA reads TGTGCCAGCAGTTCCCTCCGGGTTTCGGGATATGGAAACACCATATATTTT. It translates to CASSSLRVSGYGNTIYF.

The chain recombines TRBV6-2 or TRBV6-3 with TRBJ2-7, with 10 bases aligning to TRBD2. The CDR3 is made up of 15 amino acids. In germline, CDR1 is MNHEY, CDR2 SVGEGT. After removal of 6 bases from V and 4 bases from J, the junction contained 9 bases not matched to a gene. CDR3 nucleotide sequence: TGTGCCAGCAGGAAACACCCTAGCGGGGGTTACGAGCAGTACTTC. Translation: CASRKHPSGGYEQYF.

The gene calls are TRBV7-2 and TRBJ2-2; unclear D gene. Germline values: CDR1 SGHTA, CDR2 FQGNSA. The V and J ends lost 4 bases and 3 bases respectively, with 9 bases between them. CDR3 length: 14 amino acids. In nucleotides, the CDR3 is TGTGCCAGCAGCTCCGGACGGCACACCGGGGAGCTGTTTTTT. It is translated as CASSSGRHTGELFF.

The rearrangement uses TRBV12-3 or TRBV12-4 and TRBJ1-1; D call uncertain. V was clipped by 6 bases and J by 13 bases, with 21 bases between them. The CDR3 has 13 residues. The chain's CDR3 is CASSRGPGSHVFF. CDR3 bases: TGTGCCAGCAGCAGAGGTCCGGGCAGCCACGTTTTCTTT.

The J gene is TRBJ2-1, the V gene TRBV12-3 or TRBV12-4; D gene uncertain. The V and J ends lost 3 bases and 12 bases respectively, with 18 bases between them. CDR3 length: 14 amino acids. Here the CDR3 reads CASSFDLLRAAQFF. CDR3 DNA sequence: TGTGCCAGCAGTTTTGATCTGCTCCGAGCAGCGCAGTTCTTC.

This clonotype has more than one count but fewer than ten. This chain's CDR3 is CASSSPGTGTYEQYF. The CDR3 DNA follows: TGTGCCAGCAGTTCCCCCGGGACAGGAACCTACGAGCAGTACTTC. V is TRBV6-2 or TRBV6-3 and J is TRBJ2-7, with 8 nucleotides matching TRBD1. Trimming at V came to 4 bases and at J to 2 bases, leaving 7 bases not matched to a gene. Germline lookup yields CDR1 MNHEY and CDR2 SVGEGT. The CDR3 has 15 amino acids.

The chain carries TRBV5-6 and TRBJ2-1; D might be TRBD2 (6 bases). CDR3 length: 14 residues. The germline CDR1 and CDR2 sequences are SGHDT and YYEEEE. V lost 2 bases and J 2 bases, leaving 8 bases between the germline ends. This CDR3 is CASSFGGPYNEQFF. In nucleotides, the CDR3 is TGTGCCAGCAGCTTCGGGGGACCCTACAATGAGCAGTTCTTC.

This clonotype was counted a few times. The J gene is TRBJ1-1, the V gene TRBV12-3 or TRBV12-4; 7 bases map to TRBD1. CDR3 length equals 14 residues. V shed 5 bases, J shed 1 base, and the junction held 4 bases outside the gene matches. This CDR3 reads CASSPRDRNTEAFF. Written as DNA, the CDR3 is TGTGCCAGCAGTCCCCGGGACAGGAACACTGAAGCTTTCTTT.

Concerning this clonotype itself: A read error may produce the germline difference seen at one junction end. CDR3 DNA: TGCGCCAGCACCCAAATCCTAGGGGCTTATAAGACCCAGTACTTC. As protein: CASTQILGAYKTQYF. The chain couples TRBV4-1 to TRBJ2-5, with a possible D match to TRBD1 (5 bases). Germline CDR1 is MGHRA and CDR2 is YSYEKL. CDR3 length: 15 amino acids.

This clonotype was found many times. The chain has TRBV7-2 and TRBJ2-3; TRBD2 aligns across 10 bases. The CDR3 is 15 residues long. With V trimmed by 2 bases and J by 8 bases, 7 bases remained unmatched. Germline loops: CDR1 SGHTA, CDR2 FQGNSA. The CDR3 nucleotides are TGTGCCAGCAGCTTAACTAGCGGGGTAGGCGTTACGCAGTATTTT. This encodes CASSLTSGVGVTQYF. Supplemented by reference TRBV7-2 and TRBJ2-3, the full variable domain reads GAGVSQSPSNKVTEKGKDVELRCDPISGHTALYWYRQSLGQGLEFLIYFQGNSAPDKSGLPSDRFSAERTGGSVSTLTIQRTQQEDSAVYLCASSLTSGVGVTQYFGPGTRLTVL.

Notes on this clonotype: This may arise from a read error, as a much more abundant clone is one base away. The chain joins TRBV7-2 to TRBJ2-1; D is uncertain. Germline V gives CDR1 SGHTA, CDR2 FQGNSA. This CDR3 spans 13 amino acids. The CDR3 spells CVSSQQDGAEQFF. CDR3 in DNA: TGTGTCAGCAGCCAACAAGATGGAGCGGAGCAGTTCTTC. Looking up the rest from reference TRBV7-2 and TRBJ2-1 gives the full variable domain: GAGVSQSPSNKVTEKGKDVELRCDPISGHTALYWYRQSLGQGLEFLIYFQGNSAPDKSGLPSDRFSAERTGGSVSTLTIQRTQQEDSAVYLCVSSQQDGAEQFFGPGTRLTVL.

The chain links TRBV6-1 to TRBJ2-1, with D unresolved. From germline, CDR1 is MNHNS and CDR2 SASEGT. This CDR3 region has 15 residues. Trimming stripped 1 base from V and 2 bases from J, with 9 bases between. The DNA of the CDR3 is TGTGCCAGCAGTGAAGGGGCAGAGACCTACAATGAGCAGTTCTTC. It translates to CASSEGAETYNEQFF.

This chain links TRBV7-9 with TRBJ1-3; D ambiguous. CDR3 length: 16 amino acids. Germline loops: CDR1 SEHNR, CDR2 FQNEAQ (reference sequence). The V and J ends lost 5 bases and 3 bases respectively, with 17 bases between them. The CDR3 protein is CASSPQPGRDGNTIYF. Here the CDR3 DNA reads TGTGCCAGCAGCCCCCAACCCGGGCGCGATGGAAACACCATATATTTT.

The table lists this clonotype with a few counts. The genes are TRBV10-3 and TRBJ2-7, with 8 bases lining up with TRBD2. V lost 6 bases, J lost 6 bases, and 4 bases stayed unmatched. The CDR3 totals 12 residues. The germline V gene encodes CDR1 ENHRY and CDR2 SYGVKD. CDR3 region: CAIRGLALEQYF. The CDR3, as DNA: TGTGCCATCAGAGGACTAGCACTCGAGCAGTACTTC.

The genes are TRBV10-3 and TRBJ2-1; D is unclear. The CDR3 has 13 residues. Germline lookup yields CDR1 ENHRY and CDR2 SYGVKD. V was pared by 8 bases and J by 4 bases, with 12 bases between. CDR3 DNA: TGTGCCATCTCACGGGCCTCATACAATGAGCAGTTCTTC. This codes for CAISRASYNEQFF.

Only a few counts were recorded for this clonotype. The rearrangement uses TRBV6-5 and TRBJ1-5; D is undetermined. Trimming took 5 bases from V and 5 from J, leaving 16 bases between them. Germline V CDR1 and CDR2: MNHEY, SVGAGI. This CDR3 has 15 residues. The CDR3: CASSREYSGHQPQHF. CDR3 in DNA: TGTGCCAGCAGTCGGGAGTACAGCGGGCATCAGCCCCAGCATTTT.

The CDR3 DNA is TGCAGTGCTCCACCCTCCGGGACAGGGTCGGATACGCAGTATTTT. This gives the protein CSAPPSGTGSDTQYF. The chain couples TRBV20-1 to TRBJ2-3; 9 nucleotides align to TRBD1. The V gene's germline CDR1 is DFQATT and CDR2 SNEGSKA (reference sequence). The CDR3 runs to 15 residues. With V trimmed by 5 bases and J by 6 bases, 12 bases remained unmatched.